This T cell receptor beta chain was sequenced for a study of blood T cell repertoires in COVID-19. Study information: The samples span acute and convalescent COVID-19 from the United States, Italy and Spain. In each case, the material was cDNA or gDNA derived from T cells, B-cell-depleted T cells, or PBMCs.

CDR1 is SGHDN and CDR2 is FVKESK in the germline V gene. V gave up 4 bases and J gave up 5 bases, with 7 bases separating them. There are 12 residues in the CDR3. In the study's own analysis: By means of reference gene primer amplification, nucleated cell counts were estimated. TCRdb keeps only in-frame clones here, not all; method: immunoSEQ multiplex PCR. From that table come the V and J calls and clone size; the DNA was used to work out D and trimming. The table shows more than 200,000 clones, with less than 90% occurring only once. What was sequenced was peripheral blood. The receptor comes from a man aged 30-40 years with active or convalescent COVID-19. The chain employs TRBV14 and TRBJ2-3; D perhaps matches TRBD2 (5 bases). The DNA of the CDR3 is TGTGCCAGCAGCCCCCGGGAAGATACGCAGTATTTT. As protein: CASSPREDTQYF. The full variable domain, in which reference TRBV14 and TRBJ2-3 provide the parts outside the CDR3, is EAGVTQFPSHSVIEKGQTVTLRCDPISGHDNLYWYRRVMGKEIKFLLHFVKESKQDESGMPNNRFLAERTGGTYSTLKVQPAELEDSGVYFCASSPREDTQYFGPGTRLTVL.